Below are 10 T cell receptor beta chains sequenced from a single sample in a study of shared clonotypes between healthy human individuals. The method was immunoSEQ multiplex PCR; TCRdb's version includes in-frame clones alone and lacks a portion of them. This sample has around 1.9 million clones, with under 95% found just once. Positively selected for CCR7, the CD45RO-negative cells used as naive CD8 cells excluded terminally differentiated effector memory CD45RA+ cells. The sequenced sample was naive CD8+ T cells from PBMCs. These receptors were obtained from a man in his late teens or twenties in good health. Some clones in this sample may be carry-over from other donors' samples.

V usage is TRBV5-1 and J usage is TRBJ2-1; TRBD1 matches 8 bases. Germline V lookup: CDR1 SGHRS, CDR2 YFSETQ. The CDR3 extends over 16 amino acids. J lost 7 bases, V lost 7 bases, and 16 bases had no gene match. This CDR3 reads CASEGPLTGDLNEQFF. In DNA form, the CDR3 reads TGCGCCAGCGAAGGTCCTTTGACAGGGGATTTAAATGAGCAGTTCTTC.

The V gene is TRBV27, the J gene TRBJ2-5; the D gene is possibly TRBD1 (7 bases). The CDR3 runs 14 residues. Germline CDR1 reads MNHEY; CDR2 reads SMNVEV (reference sequence). The V end was cut by 4 bases, the J end by 2 bases, with 11 bases between. CDR3 bases: TGTGCCAGCAGTTCGCGGGACAGTCAAGAGACCCAGTACTTC. It yields the protein CASSSRDSQETQYF.

V gene TRBV19 combines with J gene TRBJ1-4; D call uncertain. CDR3 length: 13 amino acids. V was trimmed by 7 bases and J by 2 bases, leaving 8 bases between them. Germline loops: CDR1 LNHDA, CDR2 SQIVND (reference sequence). CDR3 coding DNA: TGTGCCAGTAAAGAGTACACTAATGAAAAACTGTTTTTT. It is translated as CASKEYTNEKLFF.

J is TRBJ2-7 and V is TRBV27, with 8 bases that match TRBD1. V trimming: 3 bases; J trimming: 5 bases; junction bases outside the gene matches: 6. Germline CDR1 is MNHEY and CDR2 is SMNVEV (reference sequence). This CDR3 is 14 amino acids long. CDR3 in amino acids: CASSFGQGANEQYF. The CDR3 DNA reads as TGTGCCAGCAGTTTTGGGCAGGGGGCCAACGAGCAGTACTTC.

J is TRBJ2-4 and V is TRBV4-1; D unresolved. With 4 bases removed from V and 6 bases from J, the gap between germline ends came to 13 bases. There are 14 residues in the CDR3. Germline CDR1 MGHRA, CDR2 YSYEKL. CDR3 bases: TGCGCCAGCAGCCCCTCCCCTCTAGGAAACATTCAGTACTTC. Amino acids: CASSPSPLGNIQYF.

The CDR3 sequence: CASSPRSPRQGPTEQYF. CDR3 in DNA: TGTGCCAGCTCACCCCGAAGCCCAAGACAGGGCCCAACCGAGCAGTACTTC. The chain couples TRBV18 to TRBJ2-7; 7 nucleotides line up with TRBD1. CDR3 size: 17 residues. The germline V gene encodes CDR1 KGHSH and CDR2 LQKENI. Germline trimming cut 3 bases from V and 6 bases from J; bases unmatched to any gene: 17.

For this clone: This specimen includes other DNA sequences encoding the same CDR3. This sequence joins TRBV7-9 and TRBJ2-5; unclear D gene. The CDR3 has 13 amino acids. Germline CDR1 reads SEHNR; CDR2 reads FQNEAQ (reference sequence). V was shortened by 1 base and J by 2 bases, with 5 bases between the two germline ends. CDR3 sequence (DNA): TGTGCCAGCAGCTTAGTGGCGCAAGAGACCCAGTACTTC. Translating it yields CASSLVAQETQYF. The entire variable domain, with the rest obtained from reference TRBV7-9 and TRBJ2-5, is as follows: DTGVSQNPRHKITKRGQNVTFRCDPISEHNRLYWYRQTLGQGPEFLTYFQNEAQLEKSRLLSDRFSAERPKGSFSTLEIQRTEQGDSAMYLCASSLVAQETQYFGPGTRLLVL.

V usage is TRBV7-8 and J usage is TRBJ1-5; a possible D gene is TRBD1 (6 bases). The CDR3 extends over 15 amino acids. Germline CDR1 and CDR2: SGHVS and FQNEAQ. Trimming took 6 bases from V and 1 from J, leaving 13 bases between them. The CDR3 spells CASRQTRGSNQPQHF. CDR3 sequence (DNA): TGTGCCAGCAGGCAAACGAGGGGGAGCAATCAGCCCCAGCATTTT. Complete variable domain (other parts from reference TRBV7-8 and TRBJ1-5): GAGVSQSPRYKVAKRGQDVALRCDPISGHVSLFWYQQALGQGPEFLTYFQNEAQLDKSGLPSDRFFAERPEGSVSTLKIQRTQQEDSAVYLCASRQTRGSNQPQHFGDGTRLSIL.

The V gene is TRBV19, the J gene TRBJ1-1, with D unclear. Germline V CDR1 and CDR2: LNHDA, SQIVND (reference sequence). CDR3 length: 12 residues. V was clipped by 4 bases and J by 4 bases, with 7 bases between them. CDR3 sequence (DNA): TGTGCCAGTAGTACCGCTGGCACTGAAGCTTTCTTT. Translation gives CASSTAGTEAFF.

The gene calls are TRBV4-1 and TRBJ2-7, with 12 bases fitting TRBD2. The CDR3 loop spans 16 amino acids. CDR1 is MGHRA and CDR2 is YSYEKL in the germline V gene. Trimming took 3 bases from V and 1 from J; bases not matched to a gene: 4. CDR3 sequence (DNA): TGCGCCAGCAGCCACCGGACTAGCGGGACTTCCTACGAGCAGTACTTC. Encoded protein: CASSHRTSGTSYEQYF.